What follows describes a single T cell receptor beta chain. This entry comes from a study of T-cell reconstitution after alpha-beta-depleted transplantation in children. The TCRbeta library was prepared with unique molecular identifiers. TCRdb re-called the PCR reads with MiXCR, one entry per CDR3 protein. The sample has 350,000 to 450,000 distinct CDR3 sequences, around 21% seen once. Germline assignment: CDR1 LGHNA and CDR2 YSLEER. V was pared by 2 bases and J by 1 base, with 12 bases of the junction left unmatched. The CDR3 covers 18 residues. The source was PBMCs from the stem cell graft donor, collected from the stem cell graft. The V and J genes are TRBV4-3 and TRBJ2-3; 7 bases match TRBD2. This clonotype originated in a human donor who donated a stem cell graft to a child with acute myeloid leukemia. The CDR3 protein is CASSQLADPGWGTDTQYF. DNA of the CDR3: TGCGCCAGCAGCCAACTAGCGGACCCAGGCTGGGGCACAGATACGCAGTATTTT.